The clone carrying this T cell receptor (beta chain) came up a few times. TCRdb's table, derived via immunoSEQ multiplex PCR, lists solely in-frame clones and lacks some. The sample lists 250,000 to 350,000 clones; 88% were seen once. Germline V gene lookup returns CDR1 SGDLS and CDR2 YYNGEE. The CDR3 extends over 15 amino acids. The V gene end was trimmed by 4 bases and the J gene end by 3 bases; junction bases not matched to a gene: 5. This record comes from a study of blood T cell repertoires in COVID-19. What was sequenced was PBMCs or T cells enriched from blood (not recorded which). The TCR sequence derives from a woman aged 50 to 60 who had recovered from COVID-19. V usage is TRBV9 and J usage is TRBJ1-5; the match to TRBD1 covers 9 bases. The CDR3 spells CASSTRQGDNQPQHF. The CDR3, as DNA: TGTGCCAGCAGCACCCGACAGGGGGACAATCAGCCCCAGCATTTT.